Presented here are 20 T cell receptor beta chains from one specimen sequenced in a study of control samples from healthy donors and cancer patients. Assay: immunoSEQ multiplex PCR; the TCRdb copy retains only in-frame clones and omits some. The table has about 65,000 clones, about nine tenths seen once. Sequencing was carried out using PBMCs. The receptors stem from a woman aged 50 to 65 with colorectal cancer.

The rearrangement links TRBV10-3 to TRBJ1-2; the D is unclear. The germline V gene has CDR1 ENHRY and CDR2 SYGVKD. The CDR3 spans 12 residues. With 4 bases removed from V and 8 bases from J, the gap between germline ends came to 11 bases. The CDR3 region is CAISGEGNGYTF. For the CDR3, the DNA is TGTGCCATCAGTGGTGAAGGGAACGGCTACACCTTC.

The chain recombines TRBV11-2 with TRBJ1-4; tentatively, D is TRBD1 (6 bases). CDR3 length: 14 amino acids. CDR1 is SGHAT and CDR2 is FQNNGV in the germline V gene. V shed 5 bases and J shed 3 bases, with 10 bases lying between them. The CDR3 coding sequence is TGTGCCAGCAGCCGGGACATCGCTAATGAAAAACTGTTTTTT. It translates to CASSRDIANEKLFF.

The chain links TRBV5-1 to TRBJ2-5, with no clear D. This CDR3 region has 15 residues. The germline V and J ends were trimmed by 0 bases and 5 bases, with 14 bases remaining between them. CDR1 and CDR2 from the germline V gene are SGHRS and YFSETQ. The CDR3 DNA reads TGCGCCAGCAGCTTGGGGCTGGGTGCCCTGGAGACCCAGTACTTC. As protein: CASSLGLGALETQYF.

This chain connects TRBV11-1 to TRBJ1-2; possible D gene TRBD1, 5 bases. Trimming stripped 5 bases from V and 0 bases from J, with 10 bases between. CDR1 is SGHAT and CDR2 is FQDESV in the germline V gene (reference sequence). This CDR3 region has 14 residues. DNA of the CDR3: TGTGCCAGCAGCCCCGGGACGGCTAACTATGGCTACACCTTC. It translates to CASSPGTANYGYTF. The full variable domain, completed using reference TRBV11-1 and TRBJ1-2, is EAEVAQSPRYKITEKSQAVAFWCDPISGHATLYWYRQILGQGPELLVQFQDESVVDDSQLPKDRFSAERLKGVDSTLKIQPAELGDSAMYLCASSPGTANYGYTFGSGTRLTVV.

This chain links TRBV6-2 or TRBV6-3 with TRBJ1-4; 7 nucleotides align to TRBD1. Germline V gene data show CDR1 as MNHEY and CDR2 as SVGEGT. CDR3 length equals 15 residues. Germline trimming cut 5 bases from V and 12 bases from J; bases unmatched to any gene: 15. DNA of the CDR3: TGTGCCAGCAGTAATTCCGGTGACGGGACAGCCGAACTGTTTTTT. The encoded protein is CASSNSGDGTAELFF.

The gene calls are TRBV5-1 and TRBJ2-5, with 8 positions matching TRBD1. There are 14 residues in the CDR3. The V segment lost 4 bases and the J segment 1 base; nucleotides outside the gene matches: 3. Germline CDR1 reads SGHRS; CDR2 reads YFSETQ. In DNA form, the CDR3 reads TGCGCCAGCAGCAAGCAGGGGGCCCAAGAGACCCAGTACTTC. As protein: CASSKQGAQETQYF.

V and J are TRBV11-2 and TRBJ2-2; TRBD2 is a possible D gene (6 bases). The CDR3 is 18 residues long. CDR1 is SGHAT, CDR2 FQNNGV, per germline. V gave up 0 bases and J gave up 6 bases, with 20 bases separating them. The CDR3 protein is CASSLEWFGSASSGELFF. The CDR3 DNA is TGTGCCAGCAGCTTAGAGTGGTTCGGGAGCGCCTCTTCCGGGGAGCTGTTTTTT.

The chain carries TRBV3-1 (or the pseudogene TRBV3-2) and TRBJ2-1; no definite D call. The CDR3 runs to 11 residues. Germline-derived CDR1 and CDR2 are LGHDT and YNNKEL (reference sequence). The V end was cut by 1 base, the J end by 6 bases, with 1 base between. The CDR3 region is CASSQANEQFF. Here the CDR3 DNA reads TGTGCCAGCAGCCAAGCCAATGAGCAGTTCTTC.

The rearrangement joins TRBV12-5 to TRBJ1-1; the D gene is possibly TRBD1 (5 bases). Germline CDR1 and CDR2: LGHNT and FRNRAP. The CDR3 loop spans 16 amino acids. V was shortened by 0 bases and J by 0 bases, with 11 bases between the two germline ends. In DNA form, the CDR3 reads TGTGCTAGTGGTTTGGTACTAAGGGACCTGAACACTGAAGCTTTCTTT. Translated: CASGLVLRDLNTEAFF.

DNA for the CDR3: TGTGCCAGCAGTGAATACTTGGACAGGGGGTATGGCTACACCTTC. It specifies CASSEYLDRGYGYTF. The genes are TRBV2 and TRBJ1-2; 10 bases are a match to TRBD1. Per germline, CDR1 SNHLY and CDR2 FYNNEI. The CDR3 is 15 residues long. V was pared by 2 bases and J by 5 bases, with 5 bases of the junction left unmatched. Filled out from reference TRBV2 and TRBJ1-2, the complete variable domain reads EPEVTQTPSHQVTQMGQEVILRCVPISNHLYFYWYRQILGQKVEFLVSFYNNEISEKSEIFDDQFSVERPDGSNFTLKIRSTKLEDSAMYFCASSEYLDRGYGYTFGSGTRLTVV.

The chain carries TRBV7-3 and TRBJ2-3; no reliable D call. V was shortened by 5 bases and J by 2 bases, with 14 bases between the two germline ends. This CDR3 comprises 15 residues. Germline CDR1 SGHTA, CDR2 FQGTGA. Here the CDR3 DNA reads TGTGCCAGCAGCCCGAAACCGGGTCCCACAGATACGCAGTATTTT. This encodes CASSPKPGPTDTQYF. Variable domain in full (rest from reference TRBV7-3 and TRBJ2-3): GAGVSQTPSNKVTEKGKYVELRCDPISGHTALYWYRQSLGQGPEFLIYFQGTGAADDSGLPNDRFFAVRPEGSVSTLKIQRTERGDSAVYLCASSPKPGPTDTQYFGPGTRLTVL.

This chain joins TRBV29-1 and TRBJ1-1; 8 nucleotides agree with TRBD1. V was pared by 4 bases and J by 4 bases, with 2 bases of the junction left unmatched. Germline V gene lookup returns CDR1 SQVTM and CDR2 ANQGSEA. The CDR3 is 12 amino acids. CDR3 bases: TGCAGCGTTGTTCAGGGGGCCACTGAAGCTTTCTTT. Translation: CSVVQGATEAFF.

This clone was observed a handful of times. This chain links TRBV9 with TRBJ1-2; D remains ambiguous. This CDR3 region has 14 residues. The germline CDR1 and CDR2 sequences are SGDLS and YYNGEE. Trimming removed 4 bases at V and 4 bases at J, with 14 bases between. The chain's CDR3 is CASSPPTAPYGYTF. Written as DNA, the CDR3 is TGTGCCAGCAGCCCCCCCACAGCCCCCTATGGCTACACCTTC.

The chain carries TRBV5-1 and TRBJ1-2, with 7 bases matching TRBD1. V dropped 4 bases and J dropped 8; count of bases not matched to a gene: 14. Germline V gene sequence: CDR1 SGHRS, CDR2 YFSETQ. This CDR3 has 15 residues. In DNA, the CDR3 is TGCGCCAGCAGCAGCAGGGGGGCGCGGTCACGAGGCTACACCTTC. It is translated as CASSSRGARSRGYTF.

This chain connects TRBV27 to TRBJ2-2; D is possibly TRBD2 (6 bases). In germline, CDR1 is MNHEY, CDR2 SMNVEV (reference sequence). The CDR3 loop spans 15 amino acids. V was trimmed by 5 bases and J by 2 bases, leaving 12 bases between them. CDR3 protein: CASSPTSRNTGELFF. CDR3 DNA: TGTGCCAGCAGTCCAACTAGCAGAAACACCGGGGAGCTGTTTTTT.

The rearrangement joins TRBV6-5 to TRBJ2-7; D may correspond to TRBD1 or TRBD2 (5 bases each). The CDR3 has 13 residues. Per germline, CDR1 MNHEY and CDR2 SVGAGI. Trimming pared 8 bases from V and 2 bases from J, leaving 13 bases between. Here the CDR3 reads CASARDGAYEQYF. CDR3 in DNA: TGTGCCAGCGCCCGGGACGGAGCCTACGAGCAGTACTTC.

The chain has TRBV4-2 and TRBJ2-6; TRBD2 matches 11 bases. J was trimmed by 3 bases and V by 7 bases; bases with no gene match: 8. CDR1 LGHNA and CDR2 YNFKEQ come from the germline V gene. The CDR3 sequence is 17 residues long. The CDR3 sequence: CASTLILAGGGANVLTF. DNA of the CDR3: TGTGCCAGCACTTTGATTCTAGCGGGAGGTGGGGCCAACGTCCTGACTTTC.

This clone has only a few counts. The chain uses TRBV3-1 (or the pseudogene TRBV3-2) and TRBJ1-5, with no clear D. The germline V and J ends were trimmed by 0 bases and 0 bases, with 6 bases remaining between them. This CDR3 has 15 amino acids. CDR1 is LGHDT and CDR2 is YNNKEL in the germline V gene (reference sequence). The DNA of the CDR3 is TGTGCCAGCAGCCAAGACTCCAGTAGCAATCAGCCCCAGCATTTT. Encoded protein: CASSQDSSSNQPQHF.

This chain joins TRBV5-1 and TRBJ2-5; the D is unclear. Trimming cost V 4 bases and J 0 bases, with 4 bases left between them. The CDR3 runs to 12 residues. Germline V gene lookup returns CDR1 SGHRS and CDR2 YFSETQ. The chain's CDR3 is CASSLDQETQYF. The CDR3 nucleotides are TGCGCCAGCAGCCTAGACCAAGAGACCCAGTACTTC.

This clone has a handful of counts. The V and J genes are TRBV18 and TRBJ1-6, with no clear D. The V end was cut by 4 bases, the J end by 0 bases, with 13 bases between. The germline V gene has CDR1 KGHSH and CDR2 LQKENI. The CDR3 has 17 amino acids. The CDR3: CASSHQQPSSYNSPLHF. CDR3 sequence (DNA): TGTGCCAGCTCACACCAACAGCCGAGCTCCTATAATTCACCCCTCCACTTT.